This entry lists 17 T cell receptor beta chains sequenced from one sample in a study of Graves' ophthalmopathy and Graves' hyperthyroidism. For repertoire sequencing, the TCR beta CDR3 regions were amplified from RNA transcripts. HTBI primers were used in a first-round RT-PCR, which preceded a second-round multiplex PCR. TCRdb independently ran MiXCR on the multiplex PCR reads; one entry per CDR3 protein. The sample comprises about 420,000 distinct CDR3 sequences, roughly 21% of which are singletons, and roughly 3.2% rests with the top ten. What was sequenced was peripheral blood. Receptor source: a woman aged 18-30 years with stable Graves' hyperthyroidism.

The chain carries TRBV12-3 or TRBV12-4 and TRBJ1-2; possible D gene TRBD1, 5 bases. The CDR3 has 11 amino acids. The V end lost 5 bases, the J end lost 10 bases, and 11 bases lay between the germline ends. CDR3 sequence: CASSQQGPYTF. In nucleotides, the CDR3 is TGTGCCAGCAGTCAGCAGGGCCCCTACACCTTC.

In its sample, this clonotype was seen a few times. The junction shows a germline mismatch at one end, possibly a read error. The J gene is TRBJ2-7, the V gene TRBV2, with unresolved D. CDR3 length: 13 amino acids. Germline lookup yields CDR1 SNHLY and CDR2 FYNNEI. The CDR3 nucleotides read TGTGCCAGTCAGACGATAGAGCGATACGATCAGTACTTC. Translated: CASQTIERYDQYF.

This clonotype came up many times. The chain joins TRBV12-3 or TRBV12-4 to TRBJ2-7; 10 nucleotides line up with TRBD1. The CDR3 is 16 amino acids. The junction had 8 bases not matched to a gene; V was cut back by 4 bases and J by 2 bases. The DNA of the CDR3 is TGTGCCAGCAGTTCTACCGGGACAGGGGACACCTACGAGCAGTACTTC. It encodes CASSSTGTGDTYEQYF.

This clonotype was detected ten times or more. The V gene is TRBV6-5, the J gene TRBJ1-2; weak D call: TRBD1 (6 bases). Germline lookup yields CDR1 MNHEY and CDR2 SVGAGI. Trimming shortened V by 7 bases and J by 5 bases, and 14 bases separated the two germline ends. The CDR3 has 13 residues. The CDR3 reads CASNHRDRYGYTF. The CDR3 DNA sequence: TGTGCCAGCAATCACAGGGACCGTTATGGCTACACCTTC.

At least ten counts were recorded for this clonotype. The chain links TRBV7-3 to TRBJ2-7; TRBD2 agrees at 12 bases. V gave up 5 bases and J gave up 5 bases; unmatched junction bases: 4. The germline V gene has CDR1 SGHTA and CDR2 FQGTGA. This CDR3 spans 14 amino acids. DNA of the CDR3: TGTGCCAGCAGCGTGACTAGCGGGAGCGACGAGCAGTACTTC. Its translation is CASSVTSGSDEQYF.

In this sample, this clonotype turned up many times. This chain links TRBV6-1 with TRBJ1-3; D remains unclear. CDR3 length equals 13 residues. Germline values: CDR1 MNHNS, CDR2 SASEGT. V was trimmed by 6 bases and J by 2 bases, leaving 8 bases between them. This CDR3 is CASRLSTGNTIYF. The DNA of the CDR3 is TGTGCCAGCAGATTGAGTACTGGAAACACCATATATTTT.

This clonotype was counted ten times or more. The chain recombines TRBV7-2 with TRBJ2-5; D is possibly TRBD1 (6 bases). Germline V CDR1 and CDR2: SGHTA, FQGNSA. The CDR3 is 12 residues long. V lost 2 bases and J lost 5, with 6 bases in between. The CDR3 nucleotides are TGTGCCAGCAGCTTACAGGGGGAGACCCAGTACTTC. Translating gives CASSLQGETQYF. The full variable domain, with the rest looked up from reference TRBV7-2 and TRBJ2-5, is GAGVSQSPSNKVTEKGKDVELRCDPISGHTALYWYRQSLGQGLEFLIYFQGNSAPDKSGLPSDRFSAERTGGSVSTLTIQRTQQEDSAVYLCASSLQGETQYFGPGTRLLVL.

This clonotype has at least ten counts. V usage is TRBV7-2 and J usage is TRBJ1-6, with a tentative D call TRBD1 (6 bases). V was cut by 5 bases and J by 7 bases, with 15 bases left in between. The CDR3 loop spans 15 amino acids. CDR1 and CDR2 from the germline V gene are SGHTA and FQGNSA. The CDR3 DNA sequence: TGTGCCAGCAGCCCAGCCGGGGGGCGAAATTCACCCCTCCACTTT. Its translation: CASSPAGGRNSPLHF. The complete variable domain, with remaining parts taken from reference TRBV7-2 and TRBJ1-6, reads GAGVSQSPSNKVTEKGKDVELRCDPISGHTALYWYRQSLGQGLEFLIYFQGNSAPDKSGLPSDRFSAERTGGSVSTLTIQRTQQEDSAVYLCASSPAGGRNSPLHFGNGTRLTVT.

The chain employs TRBV27 and TRBJ2-5; 12 bases match TRBD2. Trimming removed 5 bases from V and 0 bases from J; junction bases left unmatched: 7. Germline V gives CDR1 MNHEY, CDR2 SMNVEV (reference sequence). CDR3 size: 17 residues. As DNA, the CDR3 is TGTGCCAGCAGTCCATTGACTAGCGGGGGATACCAAGAGACCCAGTACTTC. Translating gives CASSPLTSGGYQETQYF.

This clonotype was seen at least ten times. The V and J genes are TRBV10-3 and TRBJ1-2; a possible D gene is TRBD1 (6 bases). Germline V gene sequence: CDR1 ENHRY, CDR2 SYGVKD. V lost 2 bases, J lost 3 bases, and 13 bases lay in between. This CDR3 spans 15 amino acids. This CDR3 reads CAISEGPGEHYGYTF. In nucleotides, the CDR3 is TGTGCCATCAGTGAGGGTCCAGGGGAGCACTATGGCTACACCTTC.

This clonotype showed up many times. The chain joins TRBV12-3 or TRBV12-4 to TRBJ1-1; 8 nucleotides match TRBD1. V lost 3 bases, J lost 1 base, and 7 bases stayed unmatched. The CDR3 consists of 16 residues. The CDR3: CASSLGTGLSNTEAFF. DNA of the CDR3: TGTGCCAGCAGTTTGGGGACAGGTCTGTCGAACACTGAAGCTTTCTTT.

The V call is TRBV20-1, the J call TRBJ1-6; 7 bases match TRBD1. The CDR3 extends over 15 amino acids. Germline CDR1 reads DFQATT; CDR2 reads SNEGSKA (reference sequence). V lost 3 bases, J lost 10 bases, and 12 bases stayed unmatched. CDR3 sequence (DNA): TGCAGTGCTAGGCAAGGGGGCGTTTGGGAATCACCCCTCCACTTT. Protein sequence: CSARQGGVWESPLHF.

At least ten counts were recorded for this clonotype. The J gene is TRBJ1-1, the V gene TRBV19, with 10 bases fitting TRBD1. The V segment lost 5 bases and the J segment 1 base; nucleotides outside the gene matches: 16. The CDR3 is made up of 19 amino acids. The germline CDR1 and CDR2 sequences are LNHDA and SQIVND (reference sequence). The CDR3 loop is CASSAPNYGTGVANTEAFF. The CDR3 DNA follows: TGTGCCAGTAGTGCACCGAACTACGGGACAGGGGTAGCGAACACTGAAGCTTTCTTT.

This clonotype was observed a few times. The CDR3 loop is CASSPSGTGSSYTF. The CDR3 bases are TGTGCCAGCAGCCCATCCGGGACAGGGAGTAGCTACACCTTC. The chain combines TRBV7-9 with TRBJ1-2; the match to TRBD1 covers 9 bases. CDR1 and CDR2 from the germline V gene are SEHNR and FQNEAQ (reference sequence). CDR3 length: 14 residues. Trimming removed 5 bases from V and 9 bases from J; junction bases left unmatched: 10. The variable domain in full, with the rest retrieved from reference TRBV7-9 and TRBJ1-2, is DTGVSQNPRHKITKRGQNVTFRCDPISEHNRLYWYRQTLGQGPEFLTYFQNEAQLEKSRLLSDRFSAERPKGSFSTLEIQRTEQGDSAMYLCASSPSGTGSSYTFGSGTRLTVV.

This clonotype has a handful of counts. The chain joins TRBV12-3 or TRBV12-4 to TRBJ2-5, with 12 positions matching TRBD1. V shed 3 bases and J 6 bases; nucleotides not matched to a gene: 8. The CDR3 length is 16 residues. The CDR3 reads CASSFRGQGAGKTQYF. Written as DNA, the CDR3 is TGTGCCAGCAGTTTCCGGGGACAGGGGGCAGGGAAGACCCAGTACTTC.

This clonotype appeared many times. The chain carries TRBV20-1 and TRBJ2-7, with 11 bases identical to TRBD2. The germline gives CDR1 DFQATT, CDR2 SNEGSKA (reference sequence). The CDR3 is 17 amino acids. J was trimmed by 2 bases and V by 7 bases; bases with no gene match: 16. CDR3 region: CSVGDREGLAVPYEQYF. The DNA of the CDR3 is TGCAGTGTTGGGGACAGGGAGGGACTAGCGGTTCCCTACGAGCAGTACTTC.

This clonotype was seen many times. The rearrangement joins TRBV4-2 to TRBJ1-5, with 8 nucleotides matching TRBD1. The length of the CDR3 is 17 residues. V shed 1 base, J shed 3 bases, and the junction held 8 bases outside the gene matches. Germline V gene data show CDR1 as LGHNA and CDR2 as YNFKEQ. The chain's CDR3 is CASSQGGQGFVNQPQHF. Here the CDR3 DNA reads TGTGCCAGCAGCCAAGGAGGACAGGGTTTCGTCAATCAGCCCCAGCATTTT.